These T cell receptor beta chains were read from a single sample in a study of cytomegalovirus exposure and HLA in healthy donors. Sequencing used immunoSEQ multiplex PCR; TCRdb keeps in-frame clones, though not all of them. The sample gives some 200,000 clones, 70% to 80% of which show up once; roughly 1.4% is in the top ten. The sequenced sample consisted of PBMCs. The receptors originated from a girl between 5 and 17 years old in good health and CMV-seropositive. Each CDR3 is given with its conserved first and last residue. The D gene is left open where the match is weak. Only part of the rows carry a size: once, few, many, or a class if the clone is expanded.

TRBD2	.	TRBJ2-7	TRBV5-1	CASSLRGGGIYEQYF	TGCGCCAGCAGCTTGCGGGGGGGAGGAATCTACGAGCAGTACTTC
TRBD1	.	TRBJ2-7	TRBV5-1	CASSFTPGQGAGEQYF	TGCGCCAGCAGCTTTACTCCGGGACAGGGGGCCGGGGAGCAGTACTTC
.	.	TRBJ1-1	TRBV10-1	CASSENSPEAFF	TGCGCCAGCAGTGAGAACAGCCCTGAAGCTTTCTTT
.	.	TRBJ2-1	TRBV7-9	CASSRVREQFF	TGTGCCAGCAGCCGCGTACGGGAGCAGTTCTTC
.	once	TRBJ2-1	TRBV7-6	CASSLEWSNEQFF	TGTGCCAGCAGCTTAGAATGGAGCAATGAGCAGTTCTTC
.	.	TRBJ2-2	TRBV19	CASRMKGAGELFF	TGTGCCAGTCGCATGAAGGGGGCCGGGGAGCTGTTTTTT
TRBD1	.	TRBJ2-3	TRBV11-3	CASSPGTGLPDTQYF	TGTGCCAGCAGCCCGGGGACAGGACTGCCAGATACGCAGTATTTT
.	.	TRBJ2-1	TRBV5-1	CASSFTGIYGNEQFF	TGCGCCAGCAGCTTCACAGGGATTTACGGCAATGAGCAGTTCTTC
TRBD2	.	TRBJ2-3	TRBV4-3	CASSQTSGGADTQYF	TGCGCCAGCAGCCAAACTAGCGGGGGCGCAGATACGCAGTATTTT
.	.	TRBJ2-3	TRBV9	CASSVVAGHGTDTQYF	TGTGCCAGCAGCGTAGTAGCAGGGCATGGGACAGATACGCAGTATTTT
.	.	TRBJ2-1	TRBV12-2	CASRLARSSGGAQGGQLAGIF	TGTGCAAGTCGCTTAGCGCGGTCTAGCGGGGGGGCTCAGGGTGGTCAGCTTGCCGGGATCTTC
TRBD2	.	TRBJ2-1	TRBV19	CASSIAGGPYNEQFF	TGTGCCAGTAGTATTGCGGGGGGGCCCTACAATGAGCAGTTCTTC
TRBD1	.	TRBJ1-5	TRBV4-3	CASSQDPVGPSGTGRMQPQHF	TGCGCCAGCAGCCAAGATCCCGTGGGTCCATCCGGGACAGGGAGGATGCAGCCCCAGCATTTT
.	few	TRBJ1-3	TRBV5-4	CASSLAGSGNTIYF	TGTGCCAGCAGCTTGGCGGGGTCTGGAAACACCATATATTTT
TRBD1	.	TRBJ1-3	TRBV6-5	CASSSRGAGGNTIYF	TGTGCCAGCAGTAGCAGGGGGGCTGGTGGAAACACCATATATTTT
TRBD1	.	TRBJ1-2	TRBV10-3	CAISETDRDGYTF	TGTGCCATCAGTGAAACGGACAGGGATGGCTACACCTTC
TRBD1	.	TRBJ2-2	TRBV11-3	CASSPRTGNTGELFF	TGTGCCAGCAGCCCCCGGACAGGGAACACCGGGGAGCTGTTTTTT
.	.	TRBJ1-5	TRBV6-6	CASSYPGGNQPQHF	TGTGCCAGCAGTTACCCAGGGGGCAATCAGCCCCAGCATTTT
.	.	TRBJ1-5	TRBV2	CASRSTGNQPQHF	TGTGCCAGCAGGAGTACGGGTAATCAGCCCCAGCATTTT
.	.	TRBJ1-1	TRBV6-5	CASSYSGTTTVTEAFF	TGTGCCAGCAGTTACTCGGGCACAACAACGGTTACTGAAGCTTTCTTT
.	once	TRBJ2-5	TRBV4-1	CASSRQGRETQYF	TGCGCCAGCAGCCGCCAGGGGCGAGAGACCCAGTACTTC
.	.	TRBJ2-2	TRBV11-3	CASSGEGRNTGELFF	TGTGCCAGCAGCGGTGAGGGAAGGAACACCGGGGAGCTGTTTTTT
TRBD1	.	TRBJ2-1	TRBV7-9	CASSSRQGWNEQFF	TGTGCCAGCAGCTCTAGACAGGGGTGGAATGAGCAGTTCTTC
.	once	TRBJ2-7	TRBV29-1	CSVGYSYEQYF	TGCAGCGTTGGATACAGCTACGAGCAGTACTTC
.	.	TRBJ1-2	TRBV19	CASSPSLTWSGYTF	TGTGCCAGTAGCCCATCCTTGACTTGGAGTGGCTACACCTTC
.	once	TRBJ2-3	TRBV5-5	CASSPTVSGSTDTQYF	TGTGCCAGCAGCCCCACCGTTTCGGGTAGCACAGATACGCAGTATTTT
TRBD1	.	TRBJ2-7	TRBV10-3	CAISSGTGEWEQYF	TGTGCCATCAGTTCCGGGACAGGGGAATGGGAGCAGTACTTC
.	.	TRBJ1-5	TRBV19	CASSAIYSNQPQHF	TGTGCCAGTAGTGCCATCTATAGCAATCAGCCCCAGCATTTT
.	once	TRBJ2-1	TRBV7-2	CASSLEPYPLGEQFF	TGTGCCAGCAGCTTAGAGCCTTACCCCCTCGGTGAGCAGTTCTTC